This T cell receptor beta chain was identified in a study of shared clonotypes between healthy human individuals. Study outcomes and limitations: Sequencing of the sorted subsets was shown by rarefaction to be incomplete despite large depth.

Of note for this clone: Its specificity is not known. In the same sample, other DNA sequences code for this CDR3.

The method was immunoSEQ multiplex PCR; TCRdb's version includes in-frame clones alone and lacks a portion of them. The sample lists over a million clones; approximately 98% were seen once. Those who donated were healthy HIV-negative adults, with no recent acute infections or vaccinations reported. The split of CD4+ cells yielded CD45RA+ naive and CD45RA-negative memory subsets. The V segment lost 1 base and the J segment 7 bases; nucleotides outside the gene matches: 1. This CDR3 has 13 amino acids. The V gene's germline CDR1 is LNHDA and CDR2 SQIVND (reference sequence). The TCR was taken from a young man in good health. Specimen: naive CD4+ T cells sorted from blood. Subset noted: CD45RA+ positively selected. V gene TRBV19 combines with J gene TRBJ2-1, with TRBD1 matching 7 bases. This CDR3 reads CASSIGQGNEQFF. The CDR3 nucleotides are TGTGCCAGTAGTATAGGACAGGGTAATGAGCAGTTCTTC. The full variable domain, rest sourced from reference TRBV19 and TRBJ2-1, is DGGITQSPKYLFRKEGQNVTLSCEQNLNHDAMYWYRQDPGQGLRLIYYSQIVNDFQKGDIAEGYSVSREKKESFPLTVTSAQKNPTAFYLCASSIGQGNEQFFGPGTRLTVL.